Below, one T cell receptor beta chain is given with its context. Its antigen is currently unknown. This specimen comes from a study of OX40 agonist ivuxolimab in advanced cancers. Study-wide background: Patient treatment consisted of intravenous ivuxolimab administration every 2 weeks at 0.01 to 10 mg/kg. Those treated in dose escalation had hepatocellular carcinoma, melanoma, renal cell cancer or head and neck cancer. Study results and caveats: Normalized T-cell clonal expansion was also low in a subset of nonresponders.

Measured with immunoSEQ multiplex PCR; TCRdb has only the in-frame clones, and not every one. The sample has approximately 19,000 clones; approximately 90% are singletons. This CDR3 region has 13 residues. Between the trimmed V and J ends, which lost 7 bases and 0 bases, there was a span of 12 bases. Germline assignment: CDR1 GTSNPN and CDR2 SVGIG (reference sequence). The chain links TRBV30 to TRBJ1-1; D gene unclear. This sample comprised CD4+ or CD8+ T cells sorted from blood, obtained in a trial of the OX40 agonist ivuxolimab. This receptor was identified in an adult with an advanced solid tumor such as melanoma, head and neck, liver or kidney cancer. CDR3 residues: CAFSAGVNTEAFF. In nucleotides, the CDR3 is TGTGCCTTTAGCGCAGGAGTGAACACTGAAGCTTTCTTT.